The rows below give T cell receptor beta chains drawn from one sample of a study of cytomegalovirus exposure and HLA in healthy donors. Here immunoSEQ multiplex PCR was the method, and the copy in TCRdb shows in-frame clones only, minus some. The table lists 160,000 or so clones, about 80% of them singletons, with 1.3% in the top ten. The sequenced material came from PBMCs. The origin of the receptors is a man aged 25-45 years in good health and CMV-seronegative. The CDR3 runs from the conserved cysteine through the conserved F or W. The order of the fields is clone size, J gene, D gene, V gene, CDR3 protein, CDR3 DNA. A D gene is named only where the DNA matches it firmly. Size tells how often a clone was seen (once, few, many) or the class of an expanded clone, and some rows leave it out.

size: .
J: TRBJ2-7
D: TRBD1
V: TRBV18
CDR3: CASSPGTGATYEQYF
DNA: TGTGCCAGCTCACCCGGGACAGGGGCCACCTACGAGCAGTACTTC

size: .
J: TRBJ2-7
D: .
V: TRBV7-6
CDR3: CASSLRGGDYEQYF
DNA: TGTGCCAGCAGCTTAAGGGGGGGGGACTACGAGCAGTACTTC

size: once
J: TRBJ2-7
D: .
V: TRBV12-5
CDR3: CASECFGRGPYF
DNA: TGTGCTAGTGAGTGTTTTGGGCGGGGCCCTTACTTC

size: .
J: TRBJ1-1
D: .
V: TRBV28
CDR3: CASSWEGALGTFF
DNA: TGTGCCAGCAGTTGGGAAGGGGCCCTTGGGACTTTCTTT

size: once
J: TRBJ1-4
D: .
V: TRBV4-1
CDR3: CASSHRIGAGAVNEKLFF
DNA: TGCGCCAGCAGCCACCGGATAGGGGCAGGGGCGGTTAATGAAAAACTGTTTTTT

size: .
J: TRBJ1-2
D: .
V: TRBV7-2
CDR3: CASSPSEGTYYGYTF
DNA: TGTGCCAGCAGCCCTTCGGAGGGGACTTACTATGGCTACACCTTC

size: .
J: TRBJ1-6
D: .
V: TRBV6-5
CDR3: CASREGSSYNSPLHF
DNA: TGTGCCAGTCGGGAGGGGTCCAGCTATAATTCACCCCTCCACTTT

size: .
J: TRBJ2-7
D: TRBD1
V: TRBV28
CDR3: CASNRGPTYEQYF
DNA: TGTGCCAGCAACAGGGGACCCACCTACGAGCAGTACTTC

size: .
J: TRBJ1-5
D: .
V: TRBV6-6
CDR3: CASCLYSSEDQPQHF
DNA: TGTGCCAGCTGTCTTTATTCTTCGGAGGATCAGCCCCAGCATTTT

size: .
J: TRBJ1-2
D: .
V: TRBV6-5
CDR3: CASSSQGRANYGYTF
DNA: TGTGCCAGCAGTTCCCAGGGCAGGGCAAACTATGGCTACACCTTC

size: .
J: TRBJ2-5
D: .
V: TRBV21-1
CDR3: CASSRGLETQYF
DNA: TGTGCCAGCAGCAGGGGCTTGGAGACCCAGTACTTC

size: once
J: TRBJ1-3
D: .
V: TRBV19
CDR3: CASTKQVISGNTIYF
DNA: TGTGCCAGTACCAAACAAGTTATCTCTGGAAACACCATATATTTT

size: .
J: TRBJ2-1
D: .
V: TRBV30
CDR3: CAWSGADNEQFF
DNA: TGTGCCTGGAGTGGGGCTGACAATGAGCAGTTCTTC

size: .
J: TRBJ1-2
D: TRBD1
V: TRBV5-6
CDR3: CASSLTGGAEVGGYTF
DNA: TGTGCCAGCAGCCTTACAGGGGGCGCCGAGGTCGGCGGCTACACCTTC

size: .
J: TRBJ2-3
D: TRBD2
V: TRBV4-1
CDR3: CASSPTSGDWDTQYF
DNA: TGCGCCAGCAGCCCCACTAGCGGCGATTGGGATACGCAGTATTTT

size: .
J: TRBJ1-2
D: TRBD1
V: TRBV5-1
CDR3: CASSEDRVDGYTF
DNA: TGCGCCAGCAGCGAGGACAGGGTGGATGGCTACACCTTC

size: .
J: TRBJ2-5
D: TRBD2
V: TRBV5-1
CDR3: CASSLAASGRYQETQYF
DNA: TGCGCCAGCAGCTTGGCCGCTAGCGGAAGGTACCAAGAGACCCAGTACTTC

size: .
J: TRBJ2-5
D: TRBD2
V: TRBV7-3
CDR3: CASSDGTTGRKTQYF
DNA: TGTGCCAGCAGCGACGGGACTACCGGTAGAAAGACCCAGTACTTC

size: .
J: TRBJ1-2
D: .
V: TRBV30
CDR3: CAWSWTGTANYGYTF
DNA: TGTGCCTGGAGTTGGACGGGAACCGCCAACTATGGCTACACCTTC

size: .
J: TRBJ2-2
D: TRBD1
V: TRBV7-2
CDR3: CASSRDRGFTGELFF
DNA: TGTGCCAGCAGCCGGGACAGGGGATTCACCGGGGAGCTGTTTTTT

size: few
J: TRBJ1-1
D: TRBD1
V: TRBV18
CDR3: CASSPNRGNGNTEAFF
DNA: TGTGCCAGCTCACCCAACAGGGGAAACGGGAACACTGAAGCTTTCTTT

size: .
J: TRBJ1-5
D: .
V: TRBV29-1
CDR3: CSVGDGGGQPQHF
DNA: TGCAGCGTTGGGGACGGGGGAGGTCAGCCCCAGCATTTT

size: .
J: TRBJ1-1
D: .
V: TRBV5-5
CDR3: CASSLVGGGGEAFF
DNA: TGTGCCAGCAGCCTCGTGGGGGGCGGGGGTGAAGCTTTCTTT

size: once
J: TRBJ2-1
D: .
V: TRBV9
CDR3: CASSPSGSYNEQFF
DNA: TGTGCCAGCAGCCCGTCCGGCTCCTACAATGAGCAGTTCTTC

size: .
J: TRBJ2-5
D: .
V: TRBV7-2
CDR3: CASSRGRETQYF
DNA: TGTGCCAGCAGCCGAGGGCGGGAGACCCAGTACTTC

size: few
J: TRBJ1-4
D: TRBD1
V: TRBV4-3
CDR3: CASSQGWTGDNEKLFF
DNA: TGCGCCAGCAGCCAAGGATGGACAGGGGATAATGAAAAACTGTTTTTT

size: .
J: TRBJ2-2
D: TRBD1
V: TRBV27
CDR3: CASSSEGQPNTGELFF
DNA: TGTGCCAGCAGTTCTGAGGGACAGCCGAACACCGGGGAGCTGTTTTTT

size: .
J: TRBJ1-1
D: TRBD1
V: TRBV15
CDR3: CATSLTGGWNTEAFF
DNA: TGTGCCACCAGCCTGACAGGGGGTTGGAACACTGAAGCTTTCTTT

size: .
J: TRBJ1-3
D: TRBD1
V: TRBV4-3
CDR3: CASSPDRVAGNTIYF
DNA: TGCGCCAGCAGCCCGGACAGGGTGGCAGGAAACACCATATATTTT

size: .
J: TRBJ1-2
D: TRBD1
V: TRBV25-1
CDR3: CASSETDRGNYGYTF
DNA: TGTGCCAGCAGTGAGACCGACAGGGGGAACTATGGCTACACCTTC

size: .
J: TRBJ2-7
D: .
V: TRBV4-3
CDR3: CASSQDYPGSSSYEQYF
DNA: TGCGCCAGCAGCCAAGATTACCCGGGTTCTAGCTCCTACGAGCAGTACTTC

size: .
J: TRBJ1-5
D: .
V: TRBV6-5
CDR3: CASSLRGGNQPQHF
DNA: TGTGCCAGCAGCCTACGGGGGGGTAATCAGCCCCAGCATTTT

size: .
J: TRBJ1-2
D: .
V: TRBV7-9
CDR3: CASSPGGVRDGYTF
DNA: TGTGCCAGCAGCCCAGGCGGGGTGAGGGACGGCTACACCTTC

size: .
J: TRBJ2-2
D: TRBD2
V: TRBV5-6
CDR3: CASSSIAGSGELFF
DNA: TGTGCCAGCAGCTCCATAGCGGGGTCCGGGGAGCTGTTTTTT

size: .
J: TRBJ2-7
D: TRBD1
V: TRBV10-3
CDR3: CATIGQGSYEQYF
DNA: TGTGCCACCATCGGACAGGGCTCCTACGAGCAGTACTTC

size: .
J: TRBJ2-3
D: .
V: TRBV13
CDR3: CASSQVQLTDTQYF
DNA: TGTGCCAGCAGCCAAGTACAGCTTACAGATACGCAGTATTTT

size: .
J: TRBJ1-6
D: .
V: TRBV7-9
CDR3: CASSLVGLGDSPLHF
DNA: TGTGCCAGCAGCTTAGTTGGACTCGGCGATTCACCCCTCCACTTT

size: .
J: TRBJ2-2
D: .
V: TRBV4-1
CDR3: CASSQPTGSGELFF
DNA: TGCGCCAGCAGCCAACCTACAGGGTCCGGGGAGCTGTTTTTT

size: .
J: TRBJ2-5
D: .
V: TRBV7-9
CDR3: CASSLASSRETQYF
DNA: TGTGCCAGCAGCTTAGCGTCTAGCAGGGAGACCCAGTACTTC

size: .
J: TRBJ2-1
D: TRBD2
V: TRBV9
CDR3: CASSPSGRPSSYNEQFF
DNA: TGTGCCAGCAGCCCTAGCGGGAGACCCTCCTCCTACAATGAGCAGTTCTTC

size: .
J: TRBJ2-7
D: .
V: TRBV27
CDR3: CASPRGGLAYEQYF
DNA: TGTGCCAGCCCGAGGGGGGGGCTCGCCTACGAGCAGTACTTC

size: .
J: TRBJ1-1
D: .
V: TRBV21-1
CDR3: CASSPWEGTNTEAFF
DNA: TGTGCCAGCAGCCCGTGGGAGGGCACGAACACTGAAGCTTTCTTT

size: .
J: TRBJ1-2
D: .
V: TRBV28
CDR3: CASSPADSDGYTF
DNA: TGTGCCAGCAGTCCCGCCGACAGCGATGGCTACACCTTC

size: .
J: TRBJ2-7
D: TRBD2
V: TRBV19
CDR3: CASSQSPGTSIEQYF
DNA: TGTGCCAGTAGTCAGAGTCCGGGGACTAGTATCGAGCAGTACTTC

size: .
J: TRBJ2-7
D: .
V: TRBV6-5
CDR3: CASSYSFHSSNEQYF
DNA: TGTGCCAGCAGTTACTCGTTTCACAGCTCTAACGAGCAGTACTTC

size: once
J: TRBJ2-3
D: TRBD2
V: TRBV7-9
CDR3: CASSRGGATDTQYF
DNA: TGTGCCAGCAGCCGCGGGGGGGCGACAGATACGCAGTATTTT

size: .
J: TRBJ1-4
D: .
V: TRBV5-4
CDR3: CASSLVGEELFF
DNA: TGTGCCAGCAGCTTGGTAGGGGAAGAACTGTTTTTT

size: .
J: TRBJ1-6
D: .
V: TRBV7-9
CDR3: CVAQKSSYNSPLHF
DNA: TGTGTTGCACAGAAGAGCTCCTATAATTCACCCCTCCACTTT

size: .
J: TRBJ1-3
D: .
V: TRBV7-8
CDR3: CASSLGRQRGNTIYF
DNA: TGTGCCAGCAGCTTAGGACGGCAGAGGGGAAACACCATATATTTT

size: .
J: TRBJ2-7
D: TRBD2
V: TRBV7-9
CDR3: CASSPGIAGNEQYF
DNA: TGTGCCAGCAGCCCCGGGATAGCGGGGAACGAGCAGTACTTC

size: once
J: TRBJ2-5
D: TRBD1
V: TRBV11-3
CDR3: CASSSGQSQETQYF
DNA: TGTGCCAGCAGCTCGGGACAGAGCCAAGAGACCCAGTACTTC

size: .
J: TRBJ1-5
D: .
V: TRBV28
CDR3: CASSRRDSNQPQHF
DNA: TGTGCCAGCAGTCGACGGGATAGCAATCAGCCCCAGCATTTT

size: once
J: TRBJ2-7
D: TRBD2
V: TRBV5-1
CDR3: CASSLTGGYEQYF
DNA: TGCGCCAGCAGCTTGACGGGAGGCTACGAGCAGTACTTC

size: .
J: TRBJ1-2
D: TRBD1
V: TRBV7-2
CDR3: CASSLAWTGDNGYTF
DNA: TGTGCCAGCAGCTTAGCTTGGACAGGGGATAATGGCTACACCTTC

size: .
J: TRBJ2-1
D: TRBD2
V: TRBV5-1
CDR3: CASSPGTSAYNEQFF
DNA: TGCGCCAGCAGCCCAGGGACTAGCGCCTACAATGAGCAGTTCTTC

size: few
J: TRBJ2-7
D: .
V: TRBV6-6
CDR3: CASSSLRGRNEQYF
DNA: TGTGCCAGCAGTTCGCTCCGGGGAAGGAACGAGCAGTACTTC

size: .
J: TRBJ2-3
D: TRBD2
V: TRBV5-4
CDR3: CASSPGLVGRTDTQYF
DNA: TGTGCCAGCAGCCCGGGACTAGTCGGTAGGACAGATACGCAGTATTTT

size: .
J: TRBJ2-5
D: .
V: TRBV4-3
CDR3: CASSQDTRGLAETQYF
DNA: TGCGCCAGCAGCCAAGATACGAGGGGGTTAGCAGAGACCCAGTACTTC

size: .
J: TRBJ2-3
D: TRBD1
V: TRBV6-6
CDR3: CASSSRTGTDTDTQYF
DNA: TGTGCCAGCAGTTCAAGGACAGGGACTGATACAGATACGCAGTATTTT

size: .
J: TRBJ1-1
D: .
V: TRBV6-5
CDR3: CASRKPGSMNTEAFF
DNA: TGTGCCAGCAGAAAGCCCGGGTCAATGAACACTGAAGCTTTCTTT